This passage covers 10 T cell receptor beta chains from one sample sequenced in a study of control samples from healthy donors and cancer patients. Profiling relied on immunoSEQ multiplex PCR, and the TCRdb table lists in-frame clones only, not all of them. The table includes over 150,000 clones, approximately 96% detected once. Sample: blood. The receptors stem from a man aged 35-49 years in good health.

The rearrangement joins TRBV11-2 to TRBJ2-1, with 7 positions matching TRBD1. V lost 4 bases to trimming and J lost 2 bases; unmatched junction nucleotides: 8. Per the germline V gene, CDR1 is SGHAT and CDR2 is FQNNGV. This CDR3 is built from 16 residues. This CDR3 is CASSSPGTVTYNEQFF. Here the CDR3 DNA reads TGTGCCAGCAGCTCACCCGGGACAGTGACCTACAATGAGCAGTTCTTC.

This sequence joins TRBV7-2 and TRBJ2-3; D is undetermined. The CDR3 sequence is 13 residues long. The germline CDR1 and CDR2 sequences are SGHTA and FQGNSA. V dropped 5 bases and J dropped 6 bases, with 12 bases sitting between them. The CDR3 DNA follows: TGTGCCAGCAGCCCCACGGGCCGCGATACGCAGTATTTT. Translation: CASSPTGRDTQYF.

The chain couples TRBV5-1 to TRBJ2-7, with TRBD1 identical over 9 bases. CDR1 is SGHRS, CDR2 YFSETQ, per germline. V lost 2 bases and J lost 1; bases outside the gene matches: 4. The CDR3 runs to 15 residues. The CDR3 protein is CASSFSGQGSYEQYF. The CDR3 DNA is TGCGCCAGCAGCTTCAGCGGACAGGGGTCCTACGAGCAGTACTTC.

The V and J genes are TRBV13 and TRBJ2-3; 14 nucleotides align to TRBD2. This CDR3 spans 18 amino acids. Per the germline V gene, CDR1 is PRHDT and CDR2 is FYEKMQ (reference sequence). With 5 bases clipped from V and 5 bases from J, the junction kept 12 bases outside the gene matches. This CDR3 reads CASSANPGLAGAGDTQYF. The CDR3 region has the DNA TGTGCCAGCAGCGCCAATCCGGGACTAGCGGGGGCCGGAGATACGCAGTATTTT.

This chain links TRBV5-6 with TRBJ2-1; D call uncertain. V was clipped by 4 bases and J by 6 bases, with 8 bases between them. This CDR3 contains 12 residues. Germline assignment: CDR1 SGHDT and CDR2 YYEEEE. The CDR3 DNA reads TGTGCCAGCAGCATGACGGGCAATGAGCAGTTCTTC. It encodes CASSMTGNEQFF.

Written as DNA, the CDR3 is TGTGCCAGCAGTTCTGCGGGCCGGTATTATGGCTACACCTTC. This translates into CASSSAGRYYGYTF. The V and J genes are TRBV6-5 and TRBJ1-2; D ambiguous. Germline lookup yields CDR1 MNHEY and CDR2 SVGAGI. Trimming took 4 bases from V and 5 from J, leaving 14 bases between them. The CDR3 spans 14 residues.

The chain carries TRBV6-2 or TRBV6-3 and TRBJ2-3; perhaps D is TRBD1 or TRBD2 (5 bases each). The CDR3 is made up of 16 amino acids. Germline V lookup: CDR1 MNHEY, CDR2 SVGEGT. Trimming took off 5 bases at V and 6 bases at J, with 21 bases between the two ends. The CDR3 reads CASSDRGAGPRDTQYF. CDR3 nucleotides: TGTGCCAGCAGTGACCGTGGGGCGGGCCCTCGGGATACGCAGTATTTT.

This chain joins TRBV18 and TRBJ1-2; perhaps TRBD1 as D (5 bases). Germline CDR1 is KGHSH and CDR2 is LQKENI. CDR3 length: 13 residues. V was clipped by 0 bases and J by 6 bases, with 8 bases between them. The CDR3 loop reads CASSPPRGDGYTF. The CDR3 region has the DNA TGTGCCAGCTCACCACCGAGAGGGGATGGCTACACCTTC.

The CDR3 coding sequence is TGTGCCAGCAGCTTAACGCCCCTGACAGAGCAGTACTTC. This gives the protein CASSLTPLTEQYF. The chain has TRBV7-3 and TRBJ2-7; no firm D call. V was clipped by 0 bases and J by 7 bases, with 10 bases between them. Germline V gives CDR1 SGHTA, CDR2 FQGTGA. The CDR3 consists of 13 residues.

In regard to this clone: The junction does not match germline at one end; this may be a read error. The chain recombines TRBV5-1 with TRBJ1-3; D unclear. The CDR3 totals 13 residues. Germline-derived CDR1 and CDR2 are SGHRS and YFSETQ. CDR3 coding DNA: TGCGCCAGCACTACGAGTGGGATTAACACCACATATTTT. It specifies CASTTSGINTTYF.